This T cell receptor beta chain comes out of a study of shared clonotypes between healthy human individuals (dated by TCRdb to between 2020 and 2021). The study in broad terms: A couple of women and a few men aged 18 to 49 years were included in the cohort. Leukapheresis yielded between about 0.85 and 10 billion PBMCs per donor. To increase sequencing depth and limit assay-specific biases, different laboratories used diverse techniques to prepare libraries and sequence TCR repertoires. To estimate repertoire size and how much clonotypes are shared between individuals, the study performed deep sequencing of blood TCR repertoires from a few healthy adults. For each donor, three plates each were used for CD4 naive and CD4 memory, two plates were used for CD8 naive, and one plate was used for CD8 memory. Overall study outcomes, separate from this receptor: Based on pairwise subsampling, the degree of clonotype sharing among donors was expected to be affected by sequencing depth. Higher generation probabilities were observed for clonotypes shared by all four sorted-subset donors than for non-shared clonotypes. Sampling was limited to blood, and TCR repertoires in tissue likely differ from TCR repertoires in blood. Even with the large sequencing depth, rarefaction of the sorted-subset datasets indicated that sequencing was incomplete. Because the study included a small number of donors, the genetic and exposure-history diversity represented was limited. Naive subsets generally had larger estimated clonotype richness than memory subsets did. Sharing across a handful of donors was observed for 5% to 6.5% of naive CD4, 3% to 4% of naive CD8, 2% to 2.5% of memory CD4, and around 0.44% of memory CD8 clonotypes.

CD8 naive samples consisted of CD45RO-negative cells that were positively selected for CCR7, yielding a CD45RA+CCR7+ population without TemRA cells. The donors were healthy, HIV-negative adults with no recently reported acute infections or vaccinations. Only Caucasian adults living in Nashville, Tennessee, USA were represented among the donors. Blood was obtained by leukapheresis, after which PBMCs were separated by Ficoll-Histopaque density gradient centrifugation and cryopreserved in liquid nitrogen vapor phase. Analytical flow cytometry was used to check the purity and quantity of each magnetically sorted T cell population. Genomic DNA was isolated from every sorted fraction and measured by UV absorbance on a Nanodrop 2000c. Using the deep immunoSEQ assay, TCR CDR3 regions were amplified from genomic DNA by multiplex PCR. Extracted genomic DNA from each cell subset was distributed evenly across all wells of several immunoSEQ 96-well plates, and each plate was treated as a replicate. Each replicate PCR for sorted subsets received approximately 200 ng genomic DNA, equal to 30,000 or so T cell genomes. Purified libraries were quantified with a Qubit 3.0 fluorometer, sized on a Bioanalyzer 2100, and re-quantified with the KAPA Library Quantification kit. Every immunoSEQ 96-well plate was sequenced on a separate single-read 150-cycle Illumina NextSeq 550 flow cell. In the original analysis: Because the immunoSEQ output held only junctional sequences and lacked quality scores, the filtering could not match the filtering applied to full-length reads. Sequences were annotated with PyIR, a Python wrapper for IgBLAST v1.9, and V/J genes and CDR3 were assigned using IMGT germline references. Reads with weak V/J assignments (E-value above 1e-6), missing CDR3, stop codons, out-of-frame junctions, or ambiguous translated residues were removed. A V3J clonotype was defined by an identical inferred V gene, J gene, and CDR3 amino acid sequence. Percentage overlap between repertoires was calculated by dividing the number of shared unique clonotypes by the size of the smaller repertoire. RTK rarefaction, the Chao1 estimator, and Recon v2.1 estimates of unobserved clonotypes were used to assess repertoire richness. For all TCRbeta clonotypes obtained by the gDNA method from four donors, generation probabilities were computed with OLGA. TCRdb retrieved this table from immuneACCESS and kept in-frame rearrangements only. Not all clones are present; in checked studies, unresolved V genes account for under half, and no reason is known for the remainder. The V and J calls and the clone size are those of that table, but D and trimming were determined from the DNA. The sample includes some 2.1 million clones, with about 95% observed a single time. Roughly 1% of the sample belongs to the ten largest clones.

Points on this clone: The antigen this receptor binds is unknown. No qualities accompany the bases; no much larger clone lies one base away.

The junction shows trimming of 0 bases on V and 1 base on J, plus 9 bases between the germline ends. CDR1 MNHNS and CDR2 SASEGT are derived from the germline V gene. The CDR3, cysteine through phenylalanine, is 15 amino acids long. Kept here is only the CDR3 DNA, which spans 45 bases and is read in frame from base 1. The rearrangement combines TRBV6-1 with TRBJ1-2; no D gene is confidently identified. The source material was naive CD8+ T cells sorted from blood. The sample's cell subset or site label, in plain terms: CD45RA+CCR7+. The clonotype comes from a man in his late teens or twenties in good health. The DNA sequence is as follows: TGTGCCAGCAGTGAAGCGCTAGGATTTAACTATGGCTACACCTTC. Translated, this is CASSEALGFNYGYTF.